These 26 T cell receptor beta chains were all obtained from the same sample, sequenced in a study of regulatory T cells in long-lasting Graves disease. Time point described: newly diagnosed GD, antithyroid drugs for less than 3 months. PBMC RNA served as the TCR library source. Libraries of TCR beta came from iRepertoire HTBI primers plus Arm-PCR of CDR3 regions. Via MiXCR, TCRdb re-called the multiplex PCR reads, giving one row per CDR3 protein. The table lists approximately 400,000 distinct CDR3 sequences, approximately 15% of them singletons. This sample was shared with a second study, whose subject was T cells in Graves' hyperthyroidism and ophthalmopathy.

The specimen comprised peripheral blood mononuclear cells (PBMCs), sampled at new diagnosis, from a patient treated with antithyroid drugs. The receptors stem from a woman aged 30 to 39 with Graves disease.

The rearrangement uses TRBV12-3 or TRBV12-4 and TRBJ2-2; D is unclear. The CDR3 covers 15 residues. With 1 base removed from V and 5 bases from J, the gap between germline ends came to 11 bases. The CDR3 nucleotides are TGTGCCAGCAGTTTAGGGCTTGTAGAGACCGGGGAGCTGTTTTTT. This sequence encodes CASSLGLVETGELFF.

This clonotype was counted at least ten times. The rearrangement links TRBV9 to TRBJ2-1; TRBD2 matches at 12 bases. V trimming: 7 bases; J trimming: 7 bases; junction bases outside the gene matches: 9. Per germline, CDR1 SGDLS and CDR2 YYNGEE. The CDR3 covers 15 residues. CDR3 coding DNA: TGTGCCAGCCAAAGACTAGCGGGAGCTTCGAATGAGCAGTTCTTC. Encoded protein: CASQRLAGASNEQFF.

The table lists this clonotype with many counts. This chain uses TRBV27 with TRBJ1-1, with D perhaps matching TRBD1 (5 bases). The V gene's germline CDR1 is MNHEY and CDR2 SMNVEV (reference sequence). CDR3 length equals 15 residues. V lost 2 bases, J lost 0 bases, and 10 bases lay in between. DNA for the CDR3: TGTGCCAGCAGTTTAGCCAGGGCGTTGAACACTGAAGCTTTCTTT. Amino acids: CASSLARALNTEAFF.

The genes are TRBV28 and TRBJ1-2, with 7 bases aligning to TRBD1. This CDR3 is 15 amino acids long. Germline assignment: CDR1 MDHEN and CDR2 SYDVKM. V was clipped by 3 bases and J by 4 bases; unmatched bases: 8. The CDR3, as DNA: TGTGCCAGCAGTTTTGAGACAGGGATATCCTATGGCTACACCTTC. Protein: CASSFETGISYGYTF.

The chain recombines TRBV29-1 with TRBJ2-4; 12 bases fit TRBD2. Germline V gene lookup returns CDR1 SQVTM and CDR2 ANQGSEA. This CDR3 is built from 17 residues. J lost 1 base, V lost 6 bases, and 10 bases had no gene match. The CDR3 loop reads CSVALAGGHRAKNIQYF. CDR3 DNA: TGCAGCGTCGCACTAGCGGGAGGACATAGGGCCAAAAACATTCAGTACTTC.

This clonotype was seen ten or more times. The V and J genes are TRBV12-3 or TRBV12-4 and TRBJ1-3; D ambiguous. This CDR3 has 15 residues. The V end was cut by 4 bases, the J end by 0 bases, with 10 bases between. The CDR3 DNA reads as TGTGCCAGCAGTTCGGACGGCCTCTCTGGAAACACCATATATTTT. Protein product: CASSSDGLSGNTIYF.

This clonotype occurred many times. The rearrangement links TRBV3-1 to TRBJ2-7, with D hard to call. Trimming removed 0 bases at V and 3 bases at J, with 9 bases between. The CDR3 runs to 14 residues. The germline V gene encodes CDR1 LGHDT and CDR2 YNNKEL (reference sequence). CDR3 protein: CASSQERQFYEQYF. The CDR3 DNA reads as TGTGCCAGCAGCCAAGAGCGGCAGTTCTACGAGCAGTACTTC.

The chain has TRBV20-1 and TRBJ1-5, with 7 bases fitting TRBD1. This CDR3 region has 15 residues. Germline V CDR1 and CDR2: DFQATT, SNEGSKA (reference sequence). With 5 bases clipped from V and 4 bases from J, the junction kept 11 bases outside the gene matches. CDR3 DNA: TGCAGTGCTCCCACCGCGGGACAGTGTAATCAGCCCCAGCATTTT. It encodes CSAPTAGQCNQPQHF.

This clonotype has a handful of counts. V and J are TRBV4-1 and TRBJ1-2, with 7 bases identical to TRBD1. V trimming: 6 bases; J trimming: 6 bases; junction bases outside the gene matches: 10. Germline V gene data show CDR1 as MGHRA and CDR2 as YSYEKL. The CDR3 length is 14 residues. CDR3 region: CASRPTGAPDGYTF. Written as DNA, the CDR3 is TGCGCCAGCAGACCTACAGGGGCCCCAGATGGCTACACCTTC.

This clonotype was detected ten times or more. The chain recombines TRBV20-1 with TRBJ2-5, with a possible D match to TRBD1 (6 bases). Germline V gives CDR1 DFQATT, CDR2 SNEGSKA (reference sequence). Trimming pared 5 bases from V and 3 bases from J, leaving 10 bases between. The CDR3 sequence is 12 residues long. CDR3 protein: CSASRTEETQYF. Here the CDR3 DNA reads TGCAGTGCTTCGAGGACAGAAGAGACCCAGTACTTC.

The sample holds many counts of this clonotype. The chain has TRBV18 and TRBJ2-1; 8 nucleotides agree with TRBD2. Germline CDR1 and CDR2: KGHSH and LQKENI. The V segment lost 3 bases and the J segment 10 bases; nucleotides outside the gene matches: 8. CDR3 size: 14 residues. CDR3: CASSPVSAGVEQFF. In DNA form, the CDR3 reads TGTGCCAGCTCACCGGTCTCAGCGGGAGTCGAGCAGTTCTTC.

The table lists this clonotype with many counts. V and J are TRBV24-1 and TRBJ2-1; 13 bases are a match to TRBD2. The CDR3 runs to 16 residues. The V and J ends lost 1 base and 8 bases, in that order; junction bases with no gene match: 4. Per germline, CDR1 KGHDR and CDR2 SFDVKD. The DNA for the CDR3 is TGTGCCACCAGTGATTTTAAACTAGCGGGAGGGGATGAGCAGTTCTTC. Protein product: CATSDFKLAGGDEQFF.

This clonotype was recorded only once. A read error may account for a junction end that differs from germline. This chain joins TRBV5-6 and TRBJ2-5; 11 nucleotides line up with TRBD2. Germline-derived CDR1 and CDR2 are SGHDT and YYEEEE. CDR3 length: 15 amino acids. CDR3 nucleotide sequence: TGTGCCAGCAGCTGGGGGGTCAGTGCTAGCGGGAGGTCCTCATTC. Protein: CASSWGVSASGRSSF.

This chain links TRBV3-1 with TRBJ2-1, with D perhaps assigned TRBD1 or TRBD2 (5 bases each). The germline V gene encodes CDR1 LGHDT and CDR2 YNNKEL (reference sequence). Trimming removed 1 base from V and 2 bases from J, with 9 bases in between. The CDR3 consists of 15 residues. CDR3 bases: TGTGCCAGCAGCCAAGGGGGACGTGCCTACAATGAGCAGTTCTTC. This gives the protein CASSQGGRAYNEQFF.

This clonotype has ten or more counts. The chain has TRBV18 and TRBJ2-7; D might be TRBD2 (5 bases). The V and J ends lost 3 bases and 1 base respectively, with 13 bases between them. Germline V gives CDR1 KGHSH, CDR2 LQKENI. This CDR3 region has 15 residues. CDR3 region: CASSPSGVASYEQYF. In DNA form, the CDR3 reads TGTGCCAGCTCACCCTCCGGGGTAGCTTCCTACGAGCAGTACTTC.

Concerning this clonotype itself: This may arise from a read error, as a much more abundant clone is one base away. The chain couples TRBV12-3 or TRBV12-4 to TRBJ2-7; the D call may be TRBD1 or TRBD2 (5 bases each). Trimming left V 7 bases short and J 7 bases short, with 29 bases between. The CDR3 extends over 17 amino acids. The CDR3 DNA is TGTGCCAGCACCGCGACCCCCCGGGACCTACCCTACAATGAGCAGTACTTC. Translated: CASTATPRDLPYNEQYF.

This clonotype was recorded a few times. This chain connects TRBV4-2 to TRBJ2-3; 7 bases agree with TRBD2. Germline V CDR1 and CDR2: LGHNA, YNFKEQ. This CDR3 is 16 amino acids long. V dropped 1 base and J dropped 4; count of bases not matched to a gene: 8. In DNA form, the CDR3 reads TGTGCCAGCAGCCAAGGGGACGGGAGGTACCCAGATACGCAGTATTTT. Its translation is CASSQGDGRYPDTQYF.

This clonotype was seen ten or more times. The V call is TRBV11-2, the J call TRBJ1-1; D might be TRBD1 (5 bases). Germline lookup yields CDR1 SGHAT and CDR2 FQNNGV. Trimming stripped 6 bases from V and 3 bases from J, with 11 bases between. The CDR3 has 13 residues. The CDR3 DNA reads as TGTGCCAGCAGGTCGGACACCTACACTGAAGCTTTCTTT. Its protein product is CASRSDTYTEAFF.

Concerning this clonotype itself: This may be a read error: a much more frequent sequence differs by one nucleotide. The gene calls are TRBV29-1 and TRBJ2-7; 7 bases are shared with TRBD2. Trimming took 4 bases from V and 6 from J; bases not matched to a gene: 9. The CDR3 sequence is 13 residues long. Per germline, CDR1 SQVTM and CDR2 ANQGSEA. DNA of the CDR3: TGCAGCGTTGGAGACGGTGGGGGGGGCGAGCAGTACTTC. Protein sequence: CSVGDGGGGEQYF.

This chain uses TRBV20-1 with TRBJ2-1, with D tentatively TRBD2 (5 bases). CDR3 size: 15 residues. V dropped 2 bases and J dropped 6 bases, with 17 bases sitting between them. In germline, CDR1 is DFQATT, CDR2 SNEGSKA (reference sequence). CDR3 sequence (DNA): TGCAGTGCTAGACGGGTAGAGGTGAGGGTCAATGAGCAGTTCTTC. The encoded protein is CSARRVEVRVNEQFF.

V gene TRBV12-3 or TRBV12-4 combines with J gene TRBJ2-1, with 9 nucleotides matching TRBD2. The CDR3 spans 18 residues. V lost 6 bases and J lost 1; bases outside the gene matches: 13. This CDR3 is CASSLPTRTSESYNEQFF. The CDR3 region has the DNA TGTGCCAGCAGCTTACCGACTAGGACTAGCGAATCCTACAATGAGCAGTTCTTC.

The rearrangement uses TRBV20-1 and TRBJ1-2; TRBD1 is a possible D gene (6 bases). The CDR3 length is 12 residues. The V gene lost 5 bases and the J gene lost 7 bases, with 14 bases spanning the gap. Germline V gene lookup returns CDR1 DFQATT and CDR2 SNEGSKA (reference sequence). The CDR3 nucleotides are TGCAGTGCTCCCAGGGGAGAGAGTGGCTACACCTTC. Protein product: CSAPRGESGYTF.

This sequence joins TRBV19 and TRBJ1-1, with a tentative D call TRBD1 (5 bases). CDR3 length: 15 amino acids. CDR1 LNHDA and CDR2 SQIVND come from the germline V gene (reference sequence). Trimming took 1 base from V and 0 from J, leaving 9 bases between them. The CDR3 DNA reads TGTGCCAGTAGTATAGGGGGCAGCATGAACACTGAAGCTTTCTTT. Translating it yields CASSIGGSMNTEAFF.

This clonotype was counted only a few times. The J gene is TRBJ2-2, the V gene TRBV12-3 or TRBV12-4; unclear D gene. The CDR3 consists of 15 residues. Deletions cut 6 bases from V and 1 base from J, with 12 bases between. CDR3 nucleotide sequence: TGTGCCAGCAGCCACGCGGCACTGAACACCGGGGAGCTGTTTTTT. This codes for CASSHAALNTGELFF.

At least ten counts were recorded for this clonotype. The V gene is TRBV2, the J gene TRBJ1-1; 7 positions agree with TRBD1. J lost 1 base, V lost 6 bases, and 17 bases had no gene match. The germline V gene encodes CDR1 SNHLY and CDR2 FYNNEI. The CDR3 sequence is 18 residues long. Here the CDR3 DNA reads TGTGCCAGCAGGGATTGGACAGGTGGAAAAGGGGCGAACACTGAAGCTTTCTTT. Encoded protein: CASRDWTGGKGANTEAFF.

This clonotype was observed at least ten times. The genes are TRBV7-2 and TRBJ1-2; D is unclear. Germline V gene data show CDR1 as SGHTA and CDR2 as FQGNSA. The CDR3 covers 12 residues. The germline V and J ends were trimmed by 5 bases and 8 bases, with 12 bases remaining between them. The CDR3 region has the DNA TGTGCCAGCAGCCCTCAACGATCCGGCTACACCTTC. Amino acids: CASSPQRSGYTF.